This T cell receptor (beta chain) was found in a study of tumor-infiltrating lymphocytes in primary liver carcinoma. For the study at large: Patients' primary liver carcinoma was surgically resected. The study, taken as a whole, reports: Tumor-blood pairs (like tumor-adjacent pairs) overlapped less than tumor region pairs did.

The sample holds many counts of this clonotype. Its antigen is currently unknown. Starting from about 0.5 ug of total RNA, TCR beta cDNA was produced with a primer in the constant region. Investigators got TCR beta libraries out of three nested multiplex PCR rounds, done with slightly modified ARM-PCR. In the first two PCR rounds, TRBV1-TRBV30 forward primers were paired with a C-beta reverse primer, and each round lasted approximately 9 cycles. TCRdb itself ran the multiplex PCR reads through MiXCR, one entry per CDR3 protein. There are 250,000 to 400,000 distinct CDR3 sequences in the sample; about 60% occur only once, and roughly 8.9% lies in the top ten. In addition to blood RNA drawn from unsorted whole blood, germline DNA was extracted. The V and J ends lost 7 bases and 1 base respectively, with 8 bases between them. Germline CDR1 reads MNHEY; CDR2 reads SVGEGT. The CDR3 has 13 amino acids.

The origin of this receptor is a man between 35 and 55 years old with primary liver carcinoma and hepatitis B virus infection. V and J are TRBV6-2 or TRBV6-3 and TRBJ1-5; possible D gene TRBD1, 5 bases. The specimen was peripheral blood. The CDR3 sequence: CASTRDSNQPQHF. The DNA of the CDR3 is TGTGCCAGCACCAGGGACAGCAATCAGCCCCAGCATTTT.